Shown below are 11 T cell receptor beta chains from a single sample sequenced in a study of shared clonotypes between healthy human individuals. Clones were sequenced by immunoSEQ multiplex PCR, and TCRdb holds only the in-frame ones, with some missing. The repertoire includes some 660,000 clones, around four fifths of them detected once, and 1.5% to 2% sits in the top ten. Sequences were obtained from memory CD4+ T cells sorted from blood. Subset meaning: CD45RA-negative fraction. The origin of the receptors is a young woman in good health.

This clone turned up a few times. Compared with germline, one end of the junction differs, possibly owing to a read error. J is TRBJ2-1 and V is TRBV7-9; TRBD2 matches 9 bases. The CDR3 totals 16 residues. Germline CDR1 and CDR2: SEHNR and FQNEAQ (reference sequence). CDR3 amino acids: CASSLAGRDRNNEQFF. DNA for the CDR3: TGTGCCAGCAGCCTAGCGGGAAGGGACCGAAACAATGAGCAGTTCTTC.

The chain carries TRBV6-1 and TRBJ1-1; D is possibly TRBD1 (5 bases). Looked up from germline, CDR1 is MNHNS and CDR2 is SASEGT. The CDR3 is made up of 13 amino acids. With 4 bases removed from V and 1 base from J, the gap between germline ends came to 7 bases. CDR3 nucleotide sequence: TGTGCCAGCAGTGCACAGGAGAACACTGAAGCTTTCTTT. It yields the protein CASSAQENTEAFF.

The V and J genes are TRBV10-1 and TRBJ2-2; 12 nucleotides align to TRBD2. Germline V lookup: CDR1 WNHNN, CDR2 SYGVQD (reference sequence). V gave up 3 bases and J gave up 4 bases; unmatched junction bases: 3. There are 16 residues in the CDR3. CDR3 nucleotides: TGCGCCAGCAGTGAACTAGCGGGAGGCCCCACCGGGGAGCTGTTTTTT. Protein: CASSELAGGPTGELFF.

Ten or more counts support this clone. Different DNA sequences within this sample yield the same CDR3. CDR3 nucleotide sequence: TGTGCCAGCAGTGTCGGACAGCTTAGCAATCAGCCCCAGCATTTT. Its translation is CASSVGQLSNQPQHF. The V call is TRBV2, the J call TRBJ1-5, with D perhaps TRBD1 (6 bases). Trimming shortened V by 4 bases and J by 0 bases, and 10 bases separated the two germline ends. CDR3 length: 15 amino acids. The germline gives CDR1 SNHLY, CDR2 FYNNEI. Complete variable domain (other parts from reference TRBV2 and TRBJ1-5): EPEVTQTPSHQVTQMGQEVILRCVPISNHLYFYWYRQILGQKVEFLVSFYNNEISEKSEIFDDQFSVERPDGSNFTLKIRSTKLEDSAMYFCASSVGQLSNQPQHFGDGTRLSIL.

The rearrangement joins TRBV10-3 to TRBJ2-5, with 7 bases that match TRBD1. The germline V gene has CDR1 ENHRY and CDR2 SYGVKD. This CDR3 contains 17 residues. The ends lost 1 base at V and 2 bases at J; junction bases unmatched: 10. The CDR3 reads CAISEWGQLGNQETQYF. The CDR3 DNA sequence: TGTGCCATCAGTGAGTGGGGACAGTTGGGAAATCAAGAGACCCAGTACTTC.

The chain joins TRBV20-1 to TRBJ1-1; the D is unclear. The germline gives CDR1 DFQATT, CDR2 SNEGSKA (reference sequence). The CDR3 has 11 residues. V was cut by 6 bases and J by 13 bases, with 18 bases left in between. The CDR3: CSAASGRVGFF. Written as DNA, the CDR3 is TGCAGTGCAGCCTCGGGTAGGGTGGGTTTCTTT.

The V gene is TRBV27, the J gene TRBJ2-3; D is unresolved. V was pared by 3 bases and J by 0 bases, with 10 bases between. CDR1 is MNHEY, CDR2 SMNVEV, per germline (reference sequence). The CDR3 spans 15 residues. CDR3 nucleotides: TGTGCCAGCAGTTTGGTCAAAACTAGCACAGATACGCAGTATTTT. Translating it yields CASSLVKTSTDTQYF.

This clone came up a few times. The gene calls are TRBV7-6 and TRBJ1-3; D perhaps matches TRBD1 (5 bases). Trimming took off 5 bases at V and 0 bases at J, with 17 bases between the two ends. The germline V gene encodes CDR1 SGHVS and CDR2 FNYEAQ. The CDR3 sequence is 17 residues long. CDR3 sequence: CASSPQATDYSGNTIYF. CDR3 coding DNA: TGTGCCAGCAGCCCCCAAGCGACAGACTACTCTGGAAACACCATATATTTT.

The chain joins TRBV30 to TRBJ2-1, with D hard to call. Between the trimmed V and J ends, which lost 0 bases and 8 bases, there was a span of 17 bases. Germline CDR1 and CDR2: GTSNPN and SVGIG (reference sequence). The CDR3 consists of 15 residues. The CDR3 is CAWSVLSPALDEQFF. The CDR3 DNA follows: TGTGCCTGGAGTGTACTTAGCCCTGCCCTGGATGAGCAGTTCTTC.

The rearrangement uses TRBV5-4 and TRBJ2-4, with D maybe TRBD2 (6 bases). This CDR3 region has 14 residues. The V end lost 3 bases, the J end lost 4 bases, and 11 bases lay between the germline ends. Germline lookup yields CDR1 SGHNT and CDR2 YYREEE (reference sequence). The DNA of the CDR3 is TGTGCCAGCAGCTCGGCTAGCGTAAAAAACATTCAGTACTTC. Its protein product is CASSSASVKNIQYF. Together with reference TRBV5-4 and TRBJ2-4, the CDR3 gives the full variable domain: ETGVTQSPTHLIKTRGQQVTLRCSSQSGHNTVSWYQQALGQGPQFIFQYYREEENGRGNFPPRFSGLQFPNYSSELNVNALELDDSALYLCASSSASVKNIQYFGAGTRLSVL.

This clone was found a few times. The CDR3 nucleotides are TGTGCCAGCTCACCACCGGCGGGAGACCACAATGAGCAGTTCTTC. Amino acid sequence: CASSPPAGDHNEQFF. The V call is TRBV18, the J call TRBJ2-1, with 7 bases fitting TRBD2. This CDR3 has 15 amino acids. From germline, CDR1 is KGHSH and CDR2 LQKENI. Trimming removed 0 bases from V and 5 bases from J; junction bases left unmatched: 4.